The clone carrying this TCR beta chain was detected only once. This record belongs to a study of blood T cell repertoires in COVID-19. Whole-study context: The United States, Italy and Spain were the sources of the acute and convalescent COVID-19 samples. The analysed material was cDNA or gDNA that came from T cells, B-cell-depleted T cells, or PBMCs.

Original data processing: Estimation of nucleated cell counts relied on the amplification of reference gene primers. The data were produced by immunoSEQ multiplex PCR, yet TCRdb's version contains in-frame clones alone and is incomplete. V and J calls and clone size are given by that table; D and trimming were obtained from the DNA. This table holds about 170,000 clones, 80% to 90% found once. The CDR3 has 15 residues. Germline trimming cut 4 bases from V and 2 bases from J; bases unmatched to any gene: 8. The receptor's source is a woman between 50 and 59 years old with acute or convalescent COVID-19. The chain employs TRBV5-3 and TRBJ1-1; 7 bases map to TRBD1. TRBV5-3 is filed as an ORF, its function uncertain. Sequencing was performed on peripheral blood. CDR3 residues: CARSLLTGDNTEAFF. CDR3 nucleotide sequence: TGTGCCAGAAGCCTTCTTACAGGGGACAACACTGAAGCTTTCTTT.